Presented here are 5 T cell receptor beta chains from one specimen sequenced in a study of T-cell reconstitution after alpha-beta-depleted transplantation in children. Preparation of the TCRbeta library involved a method that used unique molecular identifiers. TCRdb re-derived calls from the PCR reads in MiXCR, one entry per CDR3 protein. The repertoire holds about 540,000 distinct CDR3 sequences, about a sixth seen once, with 3.3% in the top ten. The input for sequencing was PBMCs from the stem cell graft donor, taken from the stem cell graft. All receptors derive from a human donor who donated a stem cell graft to a child with acute lymphoblastic leukemia.

This clonotype occurred many times. This chain links TRBV5-4 with TRBJ2-5, with D tentatively TRBD2 (6 bases). The CDR3 runs to 13 residues. V lost 5 bases and J 5 bases, leaving 13 bases between the germline ends. Germline CDR1 SGHNT, CDR2 YYREEE (reference sequence). The CDR3 loop is CASSSSRGETQYF. For the CDR3, the DNA is TGTGCCAGCAGTTCCAGCCGGGGGGAGACCCAGTACTTC.

In this sample, this clonotype turned up a few times. The chain uses TRBV5-1 and TRBJ1-6; tentatively, D is TRBD1 (5 bases). From germline, CDR1 is SGHRS and CDR2 YFSETQ. With 2 bases removed from V and 9 bases from J, the gap between germline ends came to 15 bases. The CDR3 extends over 15 amino acids. Here the CDR3 DNA reads TGCGCCAGCAGCTTCGGAGGGGACTCAATTTCACCCCTCCACTTT. Its protein product is CASSFGGDSISPLHF. Drawing the rest from reference TRBV5-1 and TRBJ1-6, the complete variable domain is KAGVTQTPRYLIKTRGQQVTLSCSPISGHRSVSWYQQTPGQGLQFLFEYFSETQRNKGNFPGRFSGRQFSNSRSEMNVSTLELGDSALYLCASSFGGDSISPLHFGNGTRLTVT.

The chain links TRBV18 to TRBJ1-5, with 8 bases fitting TRBD1. This CDR3 has 14 amino acids. Germline V gives CDR1 KGHSH, CDR2 LQKENI. Trimming removed 3 bases from V and 8 bases from J; junction bases left unmatched: 6. In nucleotides, the CDR3 is TGTGCCAGCTCACCCGGGGACAGGCGTGAGCCCCAGCATTTT. Protein product: CASSPGDRREPQHF.

The chain has TRBV7-9 and TRBJ2-1; D gene ambiguous. Germline assignment: CDR1 SEHNR and CDR2 FQNEAQ (reference sequence). Trimming removed 0 bases at V and 12 bases at J, with 12 bases between. The CDR3 has 13 amino acids. CDR3 in DNA: TGTGCCAGCAGCTTAGCGTCGAGCTGGGGGCAGTTCTTC. Protein sequence: CASSLASSWGQFF.

This clonotype showed up just a few times. The CDR3 protein is CASRSTQGKGGQPQHF. In nucleotides, the CDR3 is TGTGCCAGCAGGTCCACACAGGGGAAGGGGGGTCAGCCCCAGCATTTT. The rearrangement joins TRBV7-2 to TRBJ1-5, with 7 positions matching TRBD1. The CDR3 is 16 residues long. V lost 6 bases to trimming and J lost 6 bases; unmatched junction nucleotides: 14. Germline CDR1 and CDR2: SGHTA and FQGNSA. Together with reference TRBV7-2 and TRBJ1-5, the CDR3 gives the full variable domain: GAGVSQSPSNKVTEKGKDVELRCDPISGHTALYWYRQSLGQGLEFLIYFQGNSAPDKSGLPSDRFSAERTGGSVSTLTIQRTQQEDSAVYLCASRSTQGKGGQPQHFGDGTRLSIL.